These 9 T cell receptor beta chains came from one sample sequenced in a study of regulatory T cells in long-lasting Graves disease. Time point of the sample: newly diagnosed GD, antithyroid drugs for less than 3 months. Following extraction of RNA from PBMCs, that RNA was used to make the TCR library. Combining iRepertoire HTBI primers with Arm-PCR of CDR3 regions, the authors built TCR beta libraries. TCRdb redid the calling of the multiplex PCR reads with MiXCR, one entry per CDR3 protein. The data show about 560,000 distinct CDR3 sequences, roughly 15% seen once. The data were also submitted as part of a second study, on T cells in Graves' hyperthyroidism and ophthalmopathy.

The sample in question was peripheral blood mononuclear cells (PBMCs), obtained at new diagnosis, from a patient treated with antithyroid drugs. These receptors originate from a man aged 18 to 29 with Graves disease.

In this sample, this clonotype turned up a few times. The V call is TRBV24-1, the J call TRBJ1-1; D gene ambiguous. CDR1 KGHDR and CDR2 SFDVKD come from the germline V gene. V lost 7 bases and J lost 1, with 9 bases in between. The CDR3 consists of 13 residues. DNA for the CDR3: TGTGCCACCAGGCCCCCGGGGAACACTGAAGCTTTCTTT. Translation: CATRPPGNTEAFF.

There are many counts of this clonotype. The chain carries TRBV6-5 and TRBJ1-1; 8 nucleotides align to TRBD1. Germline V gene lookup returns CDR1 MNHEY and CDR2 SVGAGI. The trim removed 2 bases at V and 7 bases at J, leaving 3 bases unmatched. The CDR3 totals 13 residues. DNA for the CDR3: TGTGCCAGCAGTTACAAACAGGGGGTTGAAGCTTTCTTT. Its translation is CASSYKQGVEAFF.

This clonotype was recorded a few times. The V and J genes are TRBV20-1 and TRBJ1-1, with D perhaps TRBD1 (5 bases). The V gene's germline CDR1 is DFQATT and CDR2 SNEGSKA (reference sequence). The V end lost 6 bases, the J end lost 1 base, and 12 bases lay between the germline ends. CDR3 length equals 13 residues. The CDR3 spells CSAWRGANTEAFF. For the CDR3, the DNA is TGCAGTGCCTGGAGGGGTGCGAACACTGAAGCTTTCTTT.

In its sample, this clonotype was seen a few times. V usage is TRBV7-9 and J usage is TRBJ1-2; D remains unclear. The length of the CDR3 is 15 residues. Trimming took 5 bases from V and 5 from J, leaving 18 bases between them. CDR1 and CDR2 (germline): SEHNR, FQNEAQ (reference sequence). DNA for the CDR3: TGTGCCAGCAGCCCAATTCGGACGCCGGGGTATGGCTACACCTTC. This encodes CASSPIRTPGYGYTF.

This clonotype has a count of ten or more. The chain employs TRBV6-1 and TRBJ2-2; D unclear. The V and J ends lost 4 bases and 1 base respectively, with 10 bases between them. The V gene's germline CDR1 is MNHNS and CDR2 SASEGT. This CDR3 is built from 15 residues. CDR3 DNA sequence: TGTGCCAGCAGTGGGGCGGTGAAGAACACCGGGGAGCTGTTTTTT. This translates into CASSGAVKNTGELFF.

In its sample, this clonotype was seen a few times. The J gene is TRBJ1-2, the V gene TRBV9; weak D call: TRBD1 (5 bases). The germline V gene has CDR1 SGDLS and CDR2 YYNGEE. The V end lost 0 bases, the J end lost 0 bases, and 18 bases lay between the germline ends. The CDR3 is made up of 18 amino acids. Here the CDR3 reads CASSVDVRVSGTNYGYTF. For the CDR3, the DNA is TGTGCCAGCAGCGTAGACGTCAGGGTATCGGGGACTAACTATGGCTACACCTTC.

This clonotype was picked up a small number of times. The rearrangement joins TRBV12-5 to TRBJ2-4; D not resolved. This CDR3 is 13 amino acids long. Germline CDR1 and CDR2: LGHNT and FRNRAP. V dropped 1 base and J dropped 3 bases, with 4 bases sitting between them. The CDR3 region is CASGLGLKNIQYF. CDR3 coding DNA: TGTGCTAGTGGTTTGGGCCTCAAAAACATTCAGTACTTC.

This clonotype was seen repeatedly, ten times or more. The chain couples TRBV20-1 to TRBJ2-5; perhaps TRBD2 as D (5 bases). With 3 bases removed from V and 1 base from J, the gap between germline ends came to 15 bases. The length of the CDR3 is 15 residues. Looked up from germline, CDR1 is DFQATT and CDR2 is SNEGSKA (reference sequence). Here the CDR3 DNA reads TGCAGTGCTAGGGGTTGGGCCCGGGGCCAAGAGACCCAGTACTTC. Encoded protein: CSARGWARGQETQYF.

The CDR3 sequence is CSVLGIQTYTF. The CDR3 nucleotides are TGCAGCGTTCTTGGGATACAGACCTACACCTTC. The chain employs TRBV29-1 and TRBJ1-2; no firm D call. The germline V and J ends were trimmed by 5 bases and 10 bases, with 14 bases remaining between them. The germline V gene encodes CDR1 SQVTM and CDR2 ANQGSEA. The CDR3 runs 11 residues.